Listed below are T cell receptor beta chains from one sample, sequenced in a study of blood T cell repertoires in COVID-19. Sequenced by immunoSEQ multiplex PCR; TCRdb stores in-frame clones only, minus some. The table records about 270,000 clones, roughly 90% of them present only once. Sequencing input: peripheral blood. All receptors derive from a woman aged 25 to 39 with COVID-19, enrolled during active disease. Each CDR3 is given with its conserved first and last residue.

len	v_gene	CDR3aa
14	TRBV18	CASSPLDRGYGYTF
15	TRBV5-4	CASSLTSGGTGELFF
15	TRBV4-1	CASSQGQGANYGYTF
17	TRBV7-2	CASSFHPGAGSSYEQYF
14	TRBV3-1/TRBV3-2	CASSQIDSIYGYTF
13	TRBV24-1	CATSDRGEDGYTF
13	TRBV7-8	CASSLQVRYEQYF
15	TRBV6-5	CATLDRDQFRNTIYF
12	TRBV29-1	CSVAPGGVEAFF
19	TRBV3-1/TRBV3-2	CASSPLLERGSLAKNIQYF
14	TRBV5-6	CASSLTGMAYEQYF
13	TRBV5-1	CARCGTEHNEQFF
14	TRBV27	CASSPGQGASGYTF
13	TRBV11-2	CASSFWRGSEAFF
14	TRBV6-5	CASSPFGGNQPQHF
14	TRBV7-9	CASRPDREGNTIYF
15	TRBV24-1	CATSDSGTPQETQYF
14	TRBV3-1/TRBV3-2	CASSPQGVGNTIYF
16	TRBV29-1	CSVPGQNAGFGEKLFF
16	TRBV18	CASSLSGGSNTGELFF
18	TRBV2	CASSENLATSGGTDTQYF
15	TRBV5-1	CASSLGDRDHSPLHF
17	TRBV5-4	CASKTMGGGPSGNTIYF
14	TRBV4-2	CASADSGVTYEQYF
15	TRBV5-1	CASSLSGTGTSGQYF
18	TRBV7-8	CASSLEGDSSVAFYEQYF
12	TRBV10-2	CASSGESTEAFF
14	TRBV19	CASSMQGLGQPQHF
13	TRBV19	CASSLRGAYEQYF
15	TRBV7-9	CASSARGPHNSPLHF
18	TRBV4-1	CASSQDGTSGPGQETQYF
13	TRBV9	CASSDRGIREQYF
15	TRBV7-2	CASSQLASNTGELFF
13	TRBV30	CAWSGDLDSPLHF
14	TRBV5-1	CASSGDGQEGGYTF
15	TRBV24-1	CATSPGVTSTDTQYF
15	TRBV6-5	CASSPDRGANYGYTF
17	TRBV3-1/TRBV3-2	CASSHHRVGQGYYEQYF
13	TRBV7-2	CASIYYRGDGYTF
15	TRBV5-4	CASSLGDRAVYEQYF
12	TRBV7-9	CASSQVATEAFF